A single sample is the source of the 21 T cell receptor beta chains below, sequenced in a study of cytomegalovirus exposure and HLA in healthy donors. Amplification used 60 Vbeta primers and 13 Jbeta primers. Sequencing used immunoSEQ multiplex PCR; TCRdb keeps in-frame clones, though not all of them. The data contain 160,000 or so clones, around 77% of them singletons. The specimen sequenced was PBMCs. The receptors derive from a man aged 40-50 years in good health and CMV-seronegative.

The genes are TRBV10-3 and TRBJ2-1; possibly TRBD2 for D (6 bases). CDR1 ENHRY and CDR2 SYGVKD come from the germline V gene. The CDR3 consists of 11 residues. V was trimmed by 6 bases and J by 6 bases, leaving 6 bases between them. This chain's CDR3 is CAIRGGNEQFF. In DNA form, the CDR3 reads TGTGCCATCAGGGGGGGCAATGAGCAGTTCTTC.

The rearrangement links TRBV11-2 to TRBJ1-1, with D uncertain. CDR1 SGHAT and CDR2 FQNNGV come from the germline V gene. V shed 4 bases and J shed 4 bases, with 7 bases lying between them. The CDR3 covers 12 residues. The CDR3 here is CASSSSRTEAFF. The DNA for the CDR3 is TGTGCCAGCAGCTCTTCCCGCACTGAAGCTTTCTTT.

The chain is built from TRBV19 and TRBJ1-1; D unresolved. The CDR3 spans 15 residues. Germline loops: CDR1 LNHDA, CDR2 SQIVND (reference sequence). V was trimmed by 2 bases and J by 1 base, leaving 11 bases between them. Written as DNA, the CDR3 is TGTGCCAGTAGTATATTTGTGGCAGGGAACACTGAAGCTTTCTTT. Translating it yields CASSIFVAGNTEAFF.

The chain recombines TRBV30 with TRBJ2-6; D might be TRBD2 (5 bases). CDR3 size: 14 residues. Trimming took off 1 base at V and 5 bases at J, with 9 bases between the two ends. Germline assignment: CDR1 GTSNPN and CDR2 SVGIG (reference sequence). The CDR3 reads CAWSGGIWANVLTF. The CDR3 bases are TGTGCCTGGAGTGGAGGGATCTGGGCCAACGTCCTGACTTTC.

The chain couples TRBV27 to TRBJ2-1; TRBD2 agrees at 7 bases. J gave up 13 bases and V 5 bases, and 17 bases lay outside the gene matches. This CDR3 is 15 amino acids long. The germline CDR1 and CDR2 sequences are MNHEY and SMNVEV (reference sequence). CDR3 in amino acids: CASSSGTLPTGSQFF. The DNA for the CDR3 is TGTGCCAGCAGTAGCGGGACGCTGCCTACGGGGTCACAGTTCTTC.

DNA of the CDR3: TGTGCCTGGAGTGACGCCGGGGACAATGAGCAGTTCTTC. Residues: CAWSDAGDNEQFF. V gene TRBV30 combines with J gene TRBJ2-1; possibly TRBD2 for D (5 bases). Germline V CDR1 and CDR2: GTSNPN, SVGIG (reference sequence). V gave up 1 base and J gave up 5 bases, with 9 bases separating them. This CDR3 has 13 amino acids.

The chain employs TRBV5-1 and TRBJ1-1; 7 positions match TRBD1. CDR1 is SGHRS, CDR2 YFSETQ, per germline. Losses at the gene ends were 4 bases for V and 8 bases for J; bases not matched to a gene: 5. The CDR3 has 12 residues. The CDR3 loop is CASSPGQVEAFF. The DNA of the CDR3 is TGCGCCAGCAGCCCCGGACAGGTGGAAGCTTTCTTT.

The chain recombines TRBV10-3 with TRBJ2-5, with 7 nucleotides matching TRBD1. The CDR3 has 15 residues. CDR1 is ENHRY and CDR2 is SYGVKD in the germline V gene. J was trimmed by 4 bases and V by 6 bases; bases with no gene match: 11. The CDR3 bases are TGTGCCATCAGCGAAGGAATAGGGGGCCTAGAGACCCAGTACTTC. As protein: CAISEGIGGLETQYF.

The V gene is TRBV5-1, the J gene TRBJ2-3, with D tentatively TRBD2 (6 bases). V was clipped by 0 bases and J by 4 bases, with 15 bases between them. This CDR3 spans 16 amino acids. CDR1 is SGHRS and CDR2 is YFSETQ in the germline V gene. The CDR3 here is CASSLGAGSGADTQYF. CDR3 sequence (DNA): TGCGCCAGCAGCTTGGGAGCGGGTAGTGGGGCAGATACGCAGTATTTT. Full variable domain (rest looked up from reference TRBV5-1 and TRBJ2-3): KAGVTQTPRYLIKTRGQQVTLSCSPISGHRSVSWYQQTPGQGLQFLFEYFSETQRNKGNFPGRFSGRQFSNSRSEMNVSTLELGDSALYLCASSLGAGSGADTQYFGPGTRLTVL.

The V and J genes are TRBV9 and TRBJ1-5, with D perhaps TRBD1 (5 bases). The germline V gene has CDR1 SGDLS and CDR2 YYNGEE. Trimming shortened V by 4 bases and J by 4 bases, and 12 bases separated the two germline ends. The CDR3 is 14 amino acids. The CDR3: CASSTGGENQPQHF. As DNA, the CDR3 is TGTGCCAGCAGCACCGGGGGGGAAAATCAGCCCCAGCATTTT.

V and J are TRBV5-1 and TRBJ2-3; the match to TRBD2 covers 7 bases. The trim removed 5 bases at V and 2 bases at J, leaving 5 bases unmatched. Germline V gene sequence: CDR1 SGHRS, CDR2 YFSETQ. There are 14 residues in the CDR3. CDR3 nucleotides: TGCGCCAGCAGGTCTAGCGGTTCCACAGATACGCAGTATTTT. It is translated as CASRSSGSTDTQYF.

The J gene is TRBJ2-1, the V gene TRBV29-1; a weak D match, TRBD2 (5 bases). The germline V gene encodes CDR1 SQVTM and CDR2 ANQGSEA. The CDR3 loop spans 14 amino acids. V lost 2 bases and J lost 7, with 15 bases in between. The CDR3 nucleotides are TGCAGCGTTGAACGCAGTCTGAGAGGGAATGAGCAGTTCTTC. It codes for CSVERSLRGNEQFF.

The chain carries TRBV6-5 and TRBJ1-6, with D possibly matching TRBD1 (5 bases). Germline assignment: CDR1 MNHEY and CDR2 SVGAGI. The V end was cut by 5 bases, the J end by 9 bases, with 17 bases between. The CDR3 contains 15 residues. CDR3 sequence: CASSPKPRGGSPLHF. As DNA, the CDR3 is TGTGCCAGCAGTCCGAAACCCCGGGGGGGTTCACCCCTCCACTTT.

The chain couples TRBV28 to TRBJ1-1; D unresolved. This CDR3 spans 14 amino acids. Trimming removed 3 bases from V and 4 bases from J, with 12 bases in between. Germline CDR1 reads MDHEN; CDR2 reads SYDVKM. The CDR3 DNA follows: TGTGCCAGCAGTTTCGTCCCGTCAGGCACTGAAGCTTTCTTT. Residues: CASSFVPSGTEAFF.

This clone was recorded only once. The rearrangement uses TRBV5-1 and TRBJ2-5; possible D gene TRBD2, 6 bases. The germline gives CDR1 SGHRS, CDR2 YFSETQ. Deletions cut 4 bases from V and 4 bases from J, with 17 bases between. The CDR3 consists of 15 residues. The CDR3 protein is CASSPLPGGRETQYF. The DNA of the CDR3 is TGCGCCAGCAGCCCCCTCCCCGGAGGGCGAGAGACCCAGTACTTC.

The V gene is TRBV19, the J gene TRBJ1-3, with D possibly TRBD1 on 6 matching bases. CDR1 and CDR2 (germline): LNHDA, SQIVND (reference sequence). Trimming cost V 1 base and J 0 bases, with 13 bases left between them. This CDR3 has 17 residues. In DNA, the CDR3 is TGTGCCAGTAGTATAGGTGGCAGGGGCCACTCTGGAAACACCATATATTTT. It encodes CASSIGGRGHSGNTIYF. The complete variable domain, with remaining parts taken from reference TRBV19 and TRBJ1-3, reads DGGITQSPKYLFRKEGQNVTLSCEQNLNHDAMYWYRQDPGQGLRLIYYSQIVNDFQKGDIAEGYSVSREKKESFPLTVTSAQKNPTAFYLCASSIGGRGHSGNTIYFGEGSWLTVV.

The V call is TRBV5-6, the J call TRBJ2-6, with a weak D call TRBD1 (6 bases). This CDR3 region has 19 residues. CDR1 SGHDT and CDR2 YYEEEE come from the germline V gene. Deletions cut 1 base from V and 0 bases from J, with 17 bases between. The CDR3 loop reads CASSLIFRGESSGANVLTF. In DNA, the CDR3 is TGTGCCAGCAGCTTGATTTTCAGGGGTGAAAGCTCTGGGGCCAACGTCCTGACTTTC.

CDR3 amino acids: CASSQDSEEQFF. The CDR3 coding sequence is TGCGCCAGCAGCCAAGATTCGGAGGAGCAGTTCTTC. This chain links TRBV4-1 with TRBJ2-1; D is unclear. Trimming shortened V by 0 bases and J by 10 bases, and 7 bases separated the two germline ends. The CDR3 consists of 12 residues. In germline, CDR1 is MGHRA, CDR2 YSYEKL.

The V gene is TRBV30, the J gene TRBJ1-3; D possibly corresponds to TRBD1 (5 bases). The CDR3 is 17 amino acids. V dropped 0 bases and J dropped 0 bases, with 15 bases sitting between them. Germline V gives CDR1 GTSNPN, CDR2 SVGIG (reference sequence). The CDR3 bases are TGTGCCTGGAGTGTACTGCGGGGCAGGGTCTCTGGAAACACCATATATTTT. Encoded protein: CAWSVLRGRVSGNTIYF.

The rearrangement links TRBV6-1 to TRBJ2-5; 7 nucleotides agree with TRBD2. The CDR3 sequence is 14 residues long. The germline V gene has CDR1 MNHNS and CDR2 SASEGT. Trimming cost V 0 bases and J 6 bases; bases outside gene matches: 4. The CDR3 spells CASSEAPGRQTQYF. The CDR3 coding sequence is TGTGCCAGCAGTGAAGCCCCCGGGAGGCAGACCCAGTACTTC.

The CDR3 reads CASSLAGDRNYGYTF. CDR3 sequence (DNA): TGTGCCAGCAGCTTAGCTGGGGACAGAAACTATGGCTACACCTTC. The gene calls are TRBV7-2 and TRBJ1-2; 7 bases align to TRBD1. Trimming took 0 bases from V and 2 from J; bases not matched to a gene: 3. The CDR3 extends over 15 amino acids. Germline V gene sequence: CDR1 SGHTA, CDR2 FQGNSA.